This T cell receptor (beta chain) is from a study of T-cell reconstitution after alpha-beta-depleted transplantation in children. General observations from the study: In some patients, recipient T cells and intrathymic progenitors surviving conditioning explained high day-60 diversity. Roughly two months post-transplant, alpha-beta T cells reportedly originated from several hundred graft clones that had expanded. After one year, T-cell counts and TCRbeta diversity mostly came from new T cells.

Molecular barcoding with unique molecular identifiers was used for the TCRbeta library. MiXCR, run by TCRdb on the PCR reads, gives a single entry per CDR3 protein. The sample has tens of thousands of distinct CDR3 sequences, around 9% seen once. This clonotype was detected ten times or more. As yet, its antigen is unknown. The source of this sequence is a male patient aged 2 to 9 who had a stem cell transplant for chronic granulomatous disease, so the T cells may come from the graft donor. Specimen: PBMCs, mostly from graft donor cells, collected 60 days after TCRalphabeta/CD19-depleted stem cell transplant.

The DNA of the CDR3 is TGTGCCAGCAGCTTAGCAATCGAGCAGTACTTC. Protein sequence: CASSLAIEQYF. The V and J genes are TRBV11-2 and TRBJ2-7, with D unresolved. CDR3 size: 11 residues. The germline V gene has CDR1 SGHAT and CDR2 FQNNGV. Trimming pared 1 base from V and 6 bases from J, leaving 4 bases between.